This T cell receptor beta chain came from a study of blood T cell repertoires in COVID-19. About the study: Acute and convalescent COVID-19 samples came from the United States, Italy and Spain.

The V gene end was trimmed by 1 base and the J gene end by 0 bases; junction bases not matched to a gene: 6. Germline V lookup: CDR1 SGHNT, CDR2 YYREEE (reference sequence). CDR3 length equals 16 residues. How the authors handled the data: The assay estimated nucleated cells by amplifying reference gene primers. Libraries were prepared by immunoSEQ multiplex PCR; TCRdb keeps only in-frame clonotypes and omits some of them. D and trimming come from the DNA, and the V and J calls and clone size come from that table. The sample consists of roughly 40,000 clones, 86% of them appearing once. Sequencing used peripheral blood. This sequence joins TRBV5-4 and TRBJ2-5; the match to TRBD2 covers 7 bases. The TCR originated in a man in his fifties or sixties in a cohort sampled during active COVID-19. DNA of the CDR3: TGTGCCAGCAGCTTGCCGGGACTAAAGTACCAAGAGACCCAGTACTTC. It is translated as CASSLPGLKYQETQYF.